These 9 T cell receptor beta chains were all obtained from the same sample, sequenced in a study of T cells in Graves' hyperthyroidism and ophthalmopathy. From RNA transcripts, TCR beta CDR3 regions were amplified. The TCR CDR3 first-round RT-PCR relied on the HTBI primer set. TCRdb called the multiplex PCR reads again in MiXCR, with one record for every CDR3 protein. The repertoire includes 640,000 or so distinct CDR3 sequences, roughly 14% of them detected once, and about 4.5% sits in the top ten. Sequenced: blood. These receptors were obtained from a woman in her forties with Graves' ophthalmopathy.

There are many counts of this clonotype. The chain is built from TRBV19 and TRBJ2-7; TRBD1 is a possible D gene (8 bases). Germline loops: CDR1 LNHDA, CDR2 SQIVND (reference sequence). V was clipped by 7 bases and J by 7 bases, with 20 bases between them. The CDR3 extends over 14 amino acids. DNA for the CDR3: TGTGCCAGTAAGAGGACAGGGACTACTCTTGAGCAGTACTTC. As protein: CASKRTGTTLEQYF.

This clonotype was seen ten or more times. J is TRBJ2-7 and V is TRBV20-1; D unresolved. Trimming removed 2 bases at V and 3 bases at J, with 20 bases between. The CDR3 runs 16 residues. Germline V gene sequence: CDR1 DFQATT, CDR2 SNEGSKA (reference sequence). As DNA, the CDR3 is TGCAGTGCTAGATTTGCCTCCTTGGGGATGGGCTACGAGCAGTACTTC. Encoded protein: CSARFASLGMGYEQYF.

This clonotype was seen many times. V is TRBV28 and J is TRBJ2-7, with no clear D. There are 13 residues in the CDR3. Germline V gene lookup returns CDR1 MDHEN and CDR2 SYDVKM. Trimming shortened V by 7 bases and J by 2 bases, and 12 bases separated the two germline ends. CDR3 residues: CASNMRPAYEQYF. DNA of the CDR3: TGTGCCAGCAATATGCGCCCGGCCTACGAGCAGTACTTC.

The table lists this clonotype with many counts. The chain combines TRBV11-1 with TRBJ2-7; 7 positions match TRBD1. CDR3 length equals 15 residues. Trimming at V came to 5 bases and at J to 2 bases, leaving 9 bases not matched to a gene. The germline CDR1 and CDR2 sequences are SGHAT and FQDESV (reference sequence). The CDR3 loop reads CASSSSWQGAYEQYF. The CDR3 bases are TGTGCCAGCAGCAGTAGCTGGCAGGGGGCCTACGAGCAGTACTTC.

The chain couples TRBV28 to TRBJ2-2, with TRBD2 matching 7 bases. The length of the CDR3 is 15 residues. The V gene's germline CDR1 is MDHEN and CDR2 SYDVKM. V lost 6 bases and J lost 7; bases outside the gene matches: 11. The CDR3 nucleotides are TGTGCCAGCAGACCCCCAGCGGGAATGGGCGGGGAGCTGTTTTTT. Its protein product is CASRPPAGMGGELFF.

This clonotype appeared many times. The chain is built from TRBV19 and TRBJ2-5; D is tentatively TRBD1 or TRBD2 (5 bases each). Per germline, CDR1 LNHDA and CDR2 SQIVND (reference sequence). Trimming took off 3 bases at V and 2 bases at J, with 16 bases between the two ends. The CDR3 spans 16 residues. CDR3 protein: CASSIPGAIGQETQYF. The DNA for the CDR3 is TGTGCCAGTAGTATCCCCGGGGCAATTGGACAAGAGACCCAGTACTTC.

The chain carries TRBV19 and TRBJ1-1; a weak D match, TRBD1 (5 bases). The CDR3 has 12 residues. Looked up from germline, CDR1 is LNHDA and CDR2 is SQIVND (reference sequence). The V end was cut by 10 bases, the J end by 6 bases, with 15 bases between. The CDR3 region is CATLVGGSEAFF. In DNA form, the CDR3 reads TGTGCCACTCTAGTGGGGGGGTCTGAAGCTTTCTTT.

The sample holds a few counts of this clonotype. A much larger clone sits a single nucleotide away, making a read error possible. V and J are TRBV10-3 and TRBJ2-2; 11 bases are a match to TRBD2. CDR1 is ENHRY and CDR2 is SYGVKD in the germline V gene. V trimming: 6 bases; J trimming: 6 bases; junction bases outside the gene matches: 9. The CDR3 contains 16 residues. In DNA, the CDR3 is TGTGCCATCAGAACCACTAGCGGGAGTGGCGCCGGGGAGCTGTTTTTT. Protein: CAIRTTSGSGAGELFF.

V is TRBV4-1 and J is TRBJ2-7, with 9 bases identical to TRBD2. V dropped 2 bases and J dropped 2; count of bases not matched to a gene: 4. Germline CDR1 MGHRA, CDR2 YSYEKL. The CDR3 totals 15 residues. CDR3 sequence reads: CASSQTSGFPYEQYF. In DNA, the CDR3 is TGCGCCAGCAGCCAAACTAGCGGGTTCCCCTACGAGCAGTACTTC.